The rows below give T cell receptor beta chains drawn from one sample of a study of T cell responses to AZD1222 COVID-19 vaccine. Libraries were prepared by immunoSEQ multiplex PCR; TCRdb keeps only in-frame clonotypes and omits some of them. The table has over 95,000 clones, more than 75% seen once. Sample: peripheral blood, taken on day 0 of AZD1222 vaccination. Receptors originate from an adult in good health. Each CDR3 is given with its conserved first and last residue. D genes are given only for firm matches. Clone size is given for some rows only: seen once, a few or many times, or a class if the clone is expanded.

abundance,d_gene,v_gene,j_gene,len,CDR3aa,CDR3nt
once,TRBD1,TRBV9,TRBJ2-1,16,CASSSTGTGVYNEQFF,TGTGCCAGCAGCTCCACCGGGACAGGGGTTTACAATGAGCAGTTCTTC
-,-,TRBV6-1,TRBJ1-2,13,CASSETPYYGYTF,TGTGCCAGCAGTGAGACACCGTACTATGGCTACACCTTC
few,-,TRBV7-9,TRBJ2-2,17,CASSLDSLGIKAGELFF,TGTGCCAGCAGCTTAGATTCGTTGGGGATAAAGGCCGGGGAGCTGTTTTTT
-,-,TRBV6-2/TRBV6-3,TRBJ2-1,17,CASSYWGGRSSYNEQFF,TGTGCCAGCAGTTACTGGGGAGGTAGGAGCTCCTACAATGAGCAGTTCTTC
-,TRBD2,TRBV5-1,TRBJ2-3,16,CASSLAIAGLTDTQYF,TGCGCCAGCAGCTTGGCAATAGCGGGACTTACAGATACGCAGTATTTT
-,-,TRBV20-1,TRBJ1-5,9,CSARGPQHF,TGCAGTGCTAGAGGGCCCCAGCATTTT
-,-,TRBV27,TRBJ2-5,15,CASSPGELAEETQYF,TGTGCCAGCAGTCCCGGAGAGCTAGCTGAAGAGACCCAGTACTTC
few,-,TRBV29-1,TRBJ2-6,13,CSVDFRGANVLTF,TGCAGCGTTGATTTTCGAGGGGCCAACGTCCTGACTTTC
-,-,TRBV3-1/TRBV3-2,TRBJ1-3,15,CASSPYRDSGNTIYF,TGTGCCAGCAGCCCATACAGGGATTCTGGAAACACCATATATTTT
-,-,TRBV28,TRBJ2-1,14,CASSLRQLGNEQFF,TGTGCCAGCAGTTTGCGTCAGCTCGGGAATGAGCAGTTCTTC
-,-,TRBV12-3/TRBV12-4,TRBJ1-2,13,CASSLGEASGYTF,TGTGCCAGCAGTTTAGGGGAGGCGAGCGGCTACACCTTC
-,-,TRBV7-3,TRBJ2-2,15,CASSFEGFGTGELFF,TGTGCCAGCAGCTTTGAGGGTTTCGGCACCGGGGAGCTGTTTTTT
-,-,TRBV30,TRBJ1-1,13,CAWSVSTNTEAFF,TGTGCCTGGAGTGTTAGTACGAACACTGAAGCTTTCTTT
few,-,TRBV5-6,TRBJ2-3,16,CASSLPSGARADTQYF,TGTGCCAGCAGCTTACCGTCGGGAGCTAGAGCAGATACGCAGTATTTT
once,-,TRBV4-3,TRBJ1-4,14,CASRGQRAEGKLFF,TGCGCCAGCAGGGGCCAAAGGGCGGAGGGAAAACTGTTTTTT
-,-,TRBV15,TRBJ2-5,16,CATSRAPTDGLKTQYF,TGTGCCACCAGCAGAGCCCCGACTGACGGACTAAAGACCCAGTACTTC
-,-,TRBV9,TRBJ2-2,15,CASSVDGGNTGELFF,TGTGCCAGCAGCGTAGACGGCGGAAACACCGGGGAGCTGTTTTTT
-,-,TRBV28,TRBJ2-1,15,CASTQGGRADHEQFF,TGTGCCAGCACCCAAGGGGGGAGGGCCGATCATGAGCAGTTCTTC
-,TRBD2,TRBV12-5,TRBJ2-5,19,CASDIPLRLAGGFRETQYF,TGTGCTAGTGACATCCCCCTACGCCTAGCGGGAGGCTTCCGTGAGACCCAGTACTTC
few,-,TRBV28,TRBJ2-5,11,CASREVGTQYF,TGTGCCAGCAGGGAGGTCGGGACCCAGTACTTC
-,TRBD1,TRBV6-6,TRBJ1-1,14,CASSDRGQNTEAFF,TGTGCCAGCAGTGACAGGGGGCAGAACACTGAAGCTTTCTTT
-,-,TRBV4-3,TRBJ2-2,15,CASSLSWANTGELFF,TGCGCCAGCAGCCTAAGTTGGGCTAACACCGGGGAGCTGTTTTTT
-,-,TRBV20-1,TRBJ2-3,11,CSARITDTQYF,TGCAGTGCTAGGATCACAGATACGCAGTATTTT
-,TRBD1,TRBV7-9,TRBJ2-5,14,CASSSQGQFETQYF,TGTGCCAGCAGCTCACAGGGACAGTTTGAGACCCAGTACTTC
-,TRBD2,TRBV7-2,TRBJ2-7,15,CASSLVTAGGVEQYF,TGTGCCAGCAGCTTAGTCACCGCGGGAGGGGTGGAGCAGTACTTC
-,-,TRBV7-9,TRBJ1-2,13,CASSFQGPWGYTF,TGTGCCAGCAGCTTCCAGGGTCCCTGGGGCTACACCTTC
-,-,TRBV29-1,TRBJ1-4,12,CSAGETNEKLFF,TGCAGCGCCGGTGAGACTAATGAAAAACTGTTTTTT
-,TRBD1,TRBV5-1,TRBJ1-4,15,CASSLWDRANEKLFF,TGCGCCAGCAGCCTATGGGACAGGGCTAATGAAAAACTGTTTTTT
-,-,TRBV3-1/TRBV3-2,TRBJ1-4,15,CASSQVWARGEKLFF,TGTGCCAGCAGCCAAGTCTGGGCTAGGGGCGAAAAACTGTTTTTT
-,-,TRBV6-6,TRBJ1-4,15,CASSYLQGTNEKLFF,TGTGCCAGCAGTTACTTGCAGGGAACTAATGAAAAACTGTTTTTT
-,-,TRBV28,TRBJ1-2,12,CASTWRRGGYTF,TGTGCCAGCACCTGGAGAAGGGGCGGCTACACCTTC
-,-,TRBV28,TRBJ2-7,13,CASSHRDSYEQYF,TGTGCCAGCAGCCACCGGGATTCCTACGAGCAGTACTTC
-,-,TRBV3-1/TRBV3-2,TRBJ2-4,14,CASSPSVAKNIQYF,TGTGCCAGCAGCCCATCAGTAGCCAAAAACATTCAGTACTTC
-,TRBD2,TRBV7-9,TRBJ2-1,14,CASSLAGMVGEQFF,TGTGCCAGCAGTCTAGCGGGAATGGTAGGAGAGCAGTTCTTC
-,-,TRBV28,TRBJ1-5,15,CASSLQGGGNQPQHF,TGTGCCAGCAGTCTCCAGGGAGGCGGCAATCAGCCCCAGCATTTT
-,TRBD2,TRBV2,TRBJ2-5,13,CASIAGVRETQYF,TGTGCCAGCATAGCGGGAGTAAGAGAGACCCAGTACTTC
-,-,TRBV15,TRBJ2-7,12,CATSRDHYEQYF,TGTGCCACCAGCAGAGATCACTACGAGCAGTACTTC
-,-,TRBV10-3,TRBJ1-1,14,CAISERQGNTEAFF,TGTGCCATCAGTGAGCGCCAGGGGAACACTGAAGCTTTCTTT
-,-,TRBV7-2,TRBJ1-5,19,CASSLSIPGGGSSNQPQHF,TGTGCCAGCAGCTTATCTATACCCGGTGGGGGGTCTAGCAATCAGCCCCAGCATTTT
-,TRBD2,TRBV28,TRBJ2-7,18,CASTMPGLAGGNSYEQYF,TGTGCCAGCACAATGCCGGGACTAGCGGGAGGGAACTCCTACGAGCAGTACTTC
-,TRBD2,TRBV5-1,TRBJ2-5,14,CASSSGFSGETQYF,TGCGCCAGCAGCTCGGGCTTTAGCGGGGAGACCCAGTACTTC